What follows are 22 T cell receptor beta chains derived from one specimen sequenced in a study of T cell clusters in autoimmune cytopenias. TRB rearrangements were amplified by touch-down multiplex PCR with mixed TRB-A/B primers. TCRdb reprocessed the multiplex PCR reads, keeping one entry per CDR3 protein, no DNA. The sample features 5,500 to 8,000 distinct CDR3 sequences, with 4% to 5.5% in its top ten. TRB was amplified from about 270 ng of peripheral blood genomic DNA per sample. This same sample was also taken into another study, of T cell repertoires in aging, cancer and after chemotherapy.

The sample comprised peripheral blood. These receptors all come from a human donor in good health.

Measured by frequency, this clonotype is medium-sized. V usage is TRBV30 and J usage is TRBJ1-6. In germline, CDR1 is GTSNPN, CDR2 SVGIG (reference sequence). This CDR3 has 16 amino acids. The CDR3 protein is CAWSGIGVTYNSPLHF.

The rearrangement uses TRBV5-1 and TRBJ2-2; TCRdb's assignment of TRBD2 cannot be checked, as there is no DNA. Germline V CDR1 and CDR2: SGHRS, YFSETQ. The CDR3 extends over 17 amino acids. This CDR3 is CASSGTSGTTNTGELFF.

This rearrangement joins TRBV30 to TRBJ1-5; the TCRdb D gene call, TRBD1, has no DNA to confirm it. The germline CDR1 and CDR2 sequences are GTSNPN and SVGIG (reference sequence). There are 15 residues in the CDR3. CDR3 region: CAWSRGTDSNQPQHF.

This clonotype is identified as medium-sized (0.01 to 0.1%) from frequency. V gene TRBV18 combines with J gene TRBJ2-1; TCRdb's D call, TRBD2, is unchecked because there is no DNA. CDR3 length: 13 residues. Per germline, CDR1 KGHSH and CDR2 LQKENI. CDR3 loop: CASTSSNGNEQFF.

The J gene is TRBJ2-1, the V gene TRBV10-3; TCRdb's D call of TRBD1 is untestable without DNA. Per germline, CDR1 ENHRY and CDR2 SYGVKD. This CDR3 is built from 12 residues. The CDR3 here is CAISKQGDEQFF.

The chain links TRBV5-4 to TRBJ2-7. The CDR3 sequence is 11 residues long. Germline V lookup: CDR1 SGHNT, CDR2 YYREEE (reference sequence). The CDR3: CASSLTDEQYF.

The gene calls are TRBV6-5 and TRBJ2-7; as DNA is missing, the TRBD2 call by TCRdb cannot be tested. Germline V gene lookup returns CDR1 MNHEY and CDR2 SVGAGI. This CDR3 is 16 amino acids long. The CDR3 protein is CASSYSTERISYEQYF.

Its frequency marks this clonotype as medium-sized. The chain recombines TRBV19 with TRBJ2-7; TCRdb gives TRBD1 as the D gene, but with no DNA this cannot be confirmed. The CDR3 runs 15 residues. Per the germline V gene, CDR1 is LNHDA and CDR2 is SQIVND (reference sequence). CDR3 amino acids: CASSSVGTGGHEQYF.

The rearrangement uses TRBV5-4 and TRBJ2-7; there is no DNA to check the TCRdb D call of TRBD1. CDR1 SGHNT and CDR2 YYREEE come from the germline V gene (reference sequence). The CDR3 extends over 15 amino acids. The CDR3 loop is CASSRGSRGDYEQYF.

The chain employs TRBV18 and TRBJ1-4. This CDR3 spans 16 amino acids. The germline V gene encodes CDR1 KGHSH and CDR2 LQKENI. CDR3 in amino acids: CASSPRWSATNEKLFF.

This clonotype is deemed medium-sized by its frequency. The chain carries TRBV29-1 and TRBJ2-2; there is no DNA to check the TCRdb D call of TRBD1. The CDR3 extends over 14 amino acids. CDR1 is SQVTM and CDR2 is ANQGSEA in the germline V gene. CDR3 sequence reads: CSVVGQTFTGELFF.

CDR3 residues: CASSLGQGSPYNEQFF. The chain is built from TRBV18 and TRBJ2-1; TCRdb gives TRBD1 as the D gene, but with no DNA this cannot be confirmed. The CDR3 loop spans 16 amino acids. CDR1 KGHSH and CDR2 LQKENI come from the germline V gene.

The chain recombines TRBV12-3 or TRBV12-4 with TRBJ1-2. CDR3 length: 12 amino acids. The chain's CDR3 is CASSLRYYGYTF.

This chain joins TRBV6-2 or TRBV6-3 and TRBJ2-6; TCRdb names TRBD2, which stays unverified in the absence of DNA. The germline CDR1 and CDR2 sequences are MNHEY and SVGEGT. CDR3 length: 17 amino acids. This CDR3 is CASSYRGGNPGANVLTF.

This clonotype is deemed medium-sized by its frequency. The V and J genes are TRBV6-1 and TRBJ2-2; TCRdb returns TRBD2, unconfirmable since there is no DNA. The CDR3 extends over 15 amino acids. Germline V gene data show CDR1 as MNHNS and CDR2 as SASEGT. The CDR3 spells CASRPTRTRTGELFF.

This clonotype is deemed medium-sized by its frequency. The rearrangement joins TRBV6-2 or TRBV6-3 to TRBJ2-7. The germline gives CDR1 MNHEY, CDR2 SVGEGT. This CDR3 is built from 14 residues. CDR3 loop: CASSYSDSSYEQYF.

This clonotype ranks as medium-sized (0.01 to 0.1%) in terms of frequency. The chain recombines TRBV5-5 with TRBJ1-6; the TCRdb call, TRBD1, lacks DNA for checking. CDR1 and CDR2 (germline): SGHKS, YYEKEE (reference sequence). The CDR3 extends over 14 amino acids. CDR3 loop: CASSPGTPNSPLHF. Full variable domain (outside the CDR3, taken from reference TRBV5-5 and TRBJ1-6): DAGVTQSPTHLIKTRGQQVTLRCSPISGHKSVSWYQQVLGQGPQFIFQYYEKEERGRGNFPDRFSARQFPNYSSELNVNALLLGDSALYLCASSPGTPNSPLHFGNGTRLTVT.

The rearrangement uses TRBV10-3 and TRBJ2-1; TCRdb gives TRBD1 as the D gene, but with no DNA this cannot be confirmed. The germline V gene encodes CDR1 ENHRY and CDR2 SYGVKD. The CDR3 is 14 amino acids. The CDR3 spells CAISGTPPYNEQFF.

This chain joins TRBV18 and TRBJ2-7; TCRdb reports TRBD2, a call that lacks DNA to check it against. From germline, CDR1 is KGHSH and CDR2 LQKENI. This CDR3 contains 14 residues. The CDR3 protein is CASSPASGIGEQYF. Full variable domain (rest looked up from reference TRBV18 and TRBJ2-7): NAGVMQNPRHLVRRRGQEARLRCSPMKGHSHVYWYRQLPEEGLKFMVYLQKENIIDESGMPKERFSAEFPKEGPSILRIQQVVRGDSAAYFCASSPASGIGEQYFGPGTRLTVT.

The chain couples TRBV5-1 to TRBJ2-6; checking the TCRdb D call of TRBD2 is not possible without DNA. Germline values: CDR1 SGHRS, CDR2 YFSETQ. This CDR3 region has 17 residues. The CDR3 is CASSSGLSNSGANVLTF. Full variable domain (rest looked up from reference TRBV5-1 and TRBJ2-6): KAGVTQTPRYLIKTRGQQVTLSCSPISGHRSVSWYQQTPGQGLQFLFEYFSETQRNKGNFPGRFSGRQFSNSRSEMNVSTLELGDSALYLCASSSGLSNSGANVLTFGAGSRLTVL.

This clonotype is deemed medium-sized by its frequency. CDR3 sequence reads: CASSYSGQGGNEQYF. The chain couples TRBV6-5 to TRBJ2-7; TCRdb lists TRBD1, though no DNA is available to test this call. Germline CDR1 MNHEY, CDR2 SVGAGI. This CDR3 spans 15 amino acids.

This chain joins TRBV11-1 and TRBJ1-1; the D call from TCRdb, TRBD1, cannot be confirmed without DNA. Germline CDR1 SGHAT, CDR2 FQDESV (reference sequence). The CDR3 runs 15 residues. CDR3 protein: CASSFPTGVKTEAFF.